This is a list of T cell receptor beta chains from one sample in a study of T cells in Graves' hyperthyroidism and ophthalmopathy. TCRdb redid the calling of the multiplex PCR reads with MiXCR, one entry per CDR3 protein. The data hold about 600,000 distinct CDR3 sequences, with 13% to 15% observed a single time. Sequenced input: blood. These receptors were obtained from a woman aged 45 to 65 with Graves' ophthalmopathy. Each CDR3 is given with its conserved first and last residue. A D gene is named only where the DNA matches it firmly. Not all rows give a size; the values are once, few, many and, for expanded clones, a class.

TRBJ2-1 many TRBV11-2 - TGTGCCAGCAGCTCAATCGACAGAGCCTCCTACAATGAGCAGTTCTTC CASSSIDRASYNEQFF
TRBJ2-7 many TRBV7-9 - TGTGCCAGCAGCCCAGGGATAGACTACGAGCAGTACTTC CASSPGIDYEQYF
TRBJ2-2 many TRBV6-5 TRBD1 TGTGCCAGCAGTTACCACCCCTCCAGGGGGACCACCGGGGAGCTGTTTTTT CASSYHPSRGTTGELFF
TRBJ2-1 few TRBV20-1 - TGCAGTGCTAGAGAGGATGGGGGACAGTTCTTC CSAREDGGQFF
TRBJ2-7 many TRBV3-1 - TGTGCCAGCAGCCAAGTTGGCGCCGAAGGTGGCGAGCAGTACTTC CASSQVGAEGGEQYF
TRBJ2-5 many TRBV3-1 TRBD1 TGTGCCAGCAGCCCCCAGGACAGGGGGCGCAGTCTCGAGACCCAGTACTTC CASSPQDRGRSLETQYF
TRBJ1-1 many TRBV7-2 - TGTGCCAGCGGCAGGACGAACACTGAAGCTTTCTTT CASGRTNTEAFF
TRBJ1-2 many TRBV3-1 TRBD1 TGTGCCAGCAGCCTCCAGAGGAGGGGGCAGATCTATGGCTACACCTTC CASSLQRRGQIYGYTF
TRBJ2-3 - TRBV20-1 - TGCAGTGCTAGAGATTTTGACAGTTTTAAGGATACGCAGTATTTT CSARDFDSFKDTQYF
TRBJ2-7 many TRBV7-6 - TGTGCCAGCAGCTTAGCGTCGCAGCCCACCTACGAGCAGTACTTC CASSLASQPTYEQYF
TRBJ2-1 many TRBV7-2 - TGTGCCAGCAGCTCGGGGAGCACGGGTATCTTTCCCGAGCAGTTCTTC CASSSGSTGIFPEQFF
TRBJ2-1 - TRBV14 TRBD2 TGTGCCAGCAGCCAAGATTACGAAAGAGCGGGAGACCCTATCTACAATGAGCAGTTCTTC CASSQDYERAGDPIYNEQFF
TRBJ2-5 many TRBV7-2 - TGTGCCAGCAGCTTAGTAGCGGTGCAACACCAAGAGACCCAGTACTTC CASSLVAVQHQETQYF
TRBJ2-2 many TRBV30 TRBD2 TGTGCCTGGATGGGGACTAGCGCCACCGGGGAGCTGTTTTTT CAWMGTSATGELFF
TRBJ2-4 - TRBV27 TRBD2 TGTGCCAGCAGTTTTGGTAGCGGGAGGGCCGTCAAAAGCATTCAGTACTTC CASSFGSGRAVKSIQYF
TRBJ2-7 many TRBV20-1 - TGCAGTGCTAAACCCAAGGGTCAACCCTCCTACGAGCAGTACTTC CSAKPKGQPSYEQYF
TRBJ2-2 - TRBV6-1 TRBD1 TGTGCCAGCAGTGGGGACAGGGTTACCCCCGGGGAGCTGTTTTTT CASSGDRVTPGELFF
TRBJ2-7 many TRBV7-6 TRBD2 TGTGCCAGCAGCCTCCCGGGACTAGCGGGAGGAAGCGAGCAGTACTTC CASSLPGLAGGSEQYF
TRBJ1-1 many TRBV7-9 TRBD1 TGTGCCAGCAGCTCCCGACAGGGCCCCCGATTGGAAGCTTTCTTT CASSSRQGPRLEAFF
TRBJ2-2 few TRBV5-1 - TGCGCCAGCAGCTTGGCCCGCGTAGGGCCTAATACCGGGGAGCTGTTTTTT CASSLARVGPNTGELFF
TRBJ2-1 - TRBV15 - TGTGCCACCAGCAGAGAATTGCCCTTCGCGGGGCCGGTCAATGGGCAGTTCTTC CATSRELPFAGPVNGQFF
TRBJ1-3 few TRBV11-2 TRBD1 TGTGCCAGCAGCCCGATTTGGGACAGGAGCTCTGGAAACACCATATATTTT CASSPIWDRSSGNTIYF
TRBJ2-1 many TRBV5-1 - TGCGCCAGCAGCTTGAGGCCCCACAATGAGCAGTTCTTC CASSLRPHNEQFF
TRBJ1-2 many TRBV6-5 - TGTGCCAGCAGTTACGTAGGAGGGGTTGGCTACACCTTC CASSYVGGVGYTF
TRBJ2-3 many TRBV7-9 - TGTGCCAGCAGCTACGGAGGGGTAGATACGCAGTATTTT CASSYGGVDTQYF
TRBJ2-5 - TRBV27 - TGTGCCAGCAGGCCGTTTCCAGGGGACCAAGAGACCCAGTACTTC CASRPFPGDQETQYF
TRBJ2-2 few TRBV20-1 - TGCAGTGCTAGTTCTAAGGGCCAACACACCGGGGAGCTGTTTTTT CSASSKGQHTGELFF
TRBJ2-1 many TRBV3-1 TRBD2 TGTGCCAGCAGCCTATCCCATTTAGCGGGAGTGGGTGAGCAGTTCTTC CASSLSHLAGVGEQFF
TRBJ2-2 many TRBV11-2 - TGTGCCAGCAGCCCGAGGGGGAAGAACACCGGGGAGCTGTTTTTT CASSPRGKNTGELFF
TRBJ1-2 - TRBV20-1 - TGCAGTGCTAGACATACAGCAATTGGCTACACCTTC CSARHTAIGYTF
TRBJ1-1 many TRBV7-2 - TGTGCCAGCAGCTTGACTATGGTGAACACTGAAGCTTTCTTT CASSLTMVNTEAFF
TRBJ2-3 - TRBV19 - TGTGCCAGTAGTATCGCTGGATCTAGCACAGATACGCAGTATTTT CASSIAGSSTDTQYF
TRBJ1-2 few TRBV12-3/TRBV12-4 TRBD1 TGTGCCAGCAAAGACAGGGGTTCTGTTTTTCGTGGCTACACCTTC CASKDRGSVFRGYTF